Judged by abundance, the clone carrying this TCR beta chain is medium-sized (0.01 to 0.1%). Its antigen is not known. The source of the sample is a study of T-cell reconstitution after alpha-beta-depleted transplantation in children. Findings and caveats of the study: Diversity and T-cell counts at one year after transplant derived mostly from new T cells. In patients about two months after transplant, alpha-beta T cells reportedly arose from several hundred expanded graft clones. Diversity of TCRbeta at day 60 was high in some patients, arising from surviving recipient T cells and thymic progenitors.

Preparing the TCRbeta library involved the use of unique molecular identifiers. TCRdb independently ran MiXCR on the PCR reads; one entry per CDR3 protein. The data hold about 8,700 distinct CDR3 sequences, with more than 11% observed a single time. The germline CDR1 and CDR2 sequences are DFQATT and SNEGSKA (reference sequence). V lost 3 bases, J lost 3 bases, and 9 bases lay in between. This CDR3 contains 12 residues. The specimen comprised PBMCs, mostly from graft donor cells, sampled 60 days after TCRalphabeta/CD19-depleted stem cell transplant. The sequence derives from a male patient younger than 18 who had a stem cell transplant for acute lymphoblastic leukemia, so the T cells may come from the graft donor. This sequence joins TRBV20-1 and TRBJ2-7; no definite D call. CDR3: CSASRPNYEQYF. DNA for the CDR3: TGCAGTGCTAGTCGGCCGAACTACGAGCAGTACTTC.